One sample yielded the 28 T cell receptor beta chains listed below, sequenced in a study of OX40 agonist ivuxolimab in advanced cancers. Profiling relied on immunoSEQ multiplex PCR, and the TCRdb table lists in-frame clones only, not all of them. Counted here are about 70,000 clones, 85% to 90% occurring once; the ten biggest clones make up roughly 13%. Sequenced material: CD4+ or CD8+ T cells sorted from blood, taken in a trial of the OX40 agonist ivuxolimab. All receptors come from an adult with an advanced solid tumor such as melanoma, head and neck, liver or kidney cancer.

The rearrangement links TRBV7-9 to TRBJ2-1; D gene uncertain. Germline loops: CDR1 SEHNR, CDR2 FQNEAQ (reference sequence). There are 14 residues in the CDR3. V lost 4 bases, J lost 0 bases, and 7 bases lay in between. The CDR3 protein is CASSSGSSYNEQFF. DNA of the CDR3: TGTGCCAGCAGCTCGGGTAGCTCCTACAATGAGCAGTTCTTC.

The gene calls are TRBV6-5 and TRBJ2-1; TRBD1 agrees at 10 bases. CDR1 MNHEY and CDR2 SVGAGI come from the germline V gene. The CDR3 runs to 15 residues. Germline trimming cut 5 bases from V and 4 bases from J; bases unmatched to any gene: 5. The CDR3 region is CASSGGTGVYNEQFF. DNA of the CDR3: TGTGCCAGCAGTGGCGGGACAGGGGTTTACAATGAGCAGTTCTTC.

V is TRBV4-1 and J is TRBJ2-1; 7 bases match TRBD1. The CDR3 loop spans 16 amino acids. Looked up from germline, CDR1 is MGHRA and CDR2 is YSYEKL. J lost 2 bases, V lost 3 bases, and 7 bases had no gene match. The CDR3, as DNA: TGCGCCAGCAGCCAGATTTTTCAGGGGGCCTACAATGAGCAGTTCTTC. Translation: CASSQIFQGAYNEQFF.

This chain connects TRBV7-9 to TRBJ2-1, with 8 bases fitting TRBD1. V shed 3 bases and J 0 bases; nucleotides not matched to a gene: 1. The CDR3 length is 15 residues. The germline gives CDR1 SEHNR, CDR2 FQNEAQ (reference sequence). The CDR3 loop reads CASSFQGASYNEQFF. CDR3 bases: TGTGCCAGCAGCTTCCAGGGGGCCTCCTACAATGAGCAGTTCTTC.

The V call is TRBV5-1, the J call TRBJ2-7, with TRBD1 identical over 7 bases. With 4 bases clipped from V and 3 bases from J, the junction kept 4 bases outside the gene matches. CDR1 and CDR2 from the germline V gene are SGHRS and YFSETQ. The CDR3 is 13 residues long. DNA for the CDR3: TGCGCCAGCAGCGGGACAGTGTTCTACGAGCAGTACTTC. Its translation: CASSGTVFYEQYF.

The V and J genes are TRBV2 and TRBJ2-1; 10 bases align to TRBD1. There are 14 residues in the CDR3. Germline V CDR1 and CDR2: SNHLY, FYNNEI. V lost 1 base, J lost 10 bases, and 4 bases stayed unmatched. The CDR3, as DNA: TGTGCCAGCAGTGAAGGGGGACAGGGGCACGAGCAGTTCTTC. Translated, it gives CASSEGGQGHEQFF.

This chain links TRBV29-1 with TRBJ1-1, with no clear D. Germline V gives CDR1 SQVTM, CDR2 ANQGSEA. The CDR3 has 12 amino acids. V was clipped by 0 bases and J by 3 bases, with 5 bases between them. CDR3 loop: CSVEDRDTEAFF. Here the CDR3 DNA reads TGCAGCGTTGAAGATCGGGACACTGAAGCTTTCTTT.

The V call is TRBV5-1, the J call TRBJ1-1; TRBD1 is a possible D gene (6 bases). V lost 1 base and J 8 bases, leaving 9 bases between the germline ends. Germline V lookup: CDR1 SGHRS, CDR2 YFSETQ. The length of the CDR3 is 12 residues. This CDR3 reads CASSLTGGEAFF. The CDR3 DNA is TGCGCCAGCAGCTTGACCGGGGGCGAAGCTTTCTTT.

The CDR3 protein is CASSRAPGAEETQYF. DNA for the CDR3: TGTGCCAGCAGCCGCGCGCCAGGGGCCGAAGAGACCCAGTACTTC. This chain uses TRBV27 with TRBJ2-5, with D possibly being TRBD1 (6 bases). The CDR3 is made up of 15 amino acids. V lost 6 bases to trimming and J lost 3 bases, with 17 bases between them. The V gene's germline CDR1 is MNHEY and CDR2 SMNVEV (reference sequence).

This rearrangement joins TRBV6-1 to TRBJ1-5; TRBD1 is a possible D gene (6 bases). Germline loops: CDR1 MNHNS, CDR2 SASEGT. V gave up 6 bases and J gave up 14 bases, with 14 bases separating them. The CDR3 has 11 residues. As DNA, the CDR3 is TGTGCCAGCAGAGAGGGGGATCGGGAGCATTTT. Protein: CASREGDREHF.

Here the CDR3 DNA reads TGTGCCAGCAGCCCCGAACCGGGACAGGGAGCGTACGAGCAGTACTTC. This codes for CASSPEPGQGAYEQYF. The chain links TRBV9 to TRBJ2-7; the match to TRBD1 covers 9 bases. CDR1 is SGDLS and CDR2 is YYNGEE in the germline V gene. V dropped 4 bases and J dropped 4; count of bases not matched to a gene: 12. CDR3 length: 16 residues.

This chain joins TRBV10-3 and TRBJ2-1; D is possibly TRBD1 or TRBD2 (5 bases each). The CDR3 sequence is 13 residues long. Trimming took off 6 bases at V and 4 bases at J, with 10 bases between the two ends. Looked up from germline, CDR1 is ENHRY and CDR2 is SYGVKD. The CDR3 sequence: CAIRGVMYNEQFF. DNA of the CDR3: TGTGCCATCAGGGGGGTGATGTACAATGAGCAGTTCTTC.

This clone was seen ten or more times. The chain couples TRBV5-1 to TRBJ2-7; 9 bases fit TRBD2. V trimming: 0 bases; J trimming: 5 bases; junction bases outside the gene matches: 6. Germline CDR1 is SGHRS and CDR2 is YFSETQ. The length of the CDR3 is 15 residues. The CDR3 sequence: CASSLGTSSGNEQYF. CDR3 DNA sequence: TGCGCCAGCAGCTTGGGGACATCTAGCGGGAACGAGCAGTACTTC.

J is TRBJ2-5 and V is TRBV2; D gene ambiguous. The DNA end is a closer match to TRBJ2-7, so the J assignment may be wrong. Per the germline V gene, CDR1 is SNHLY and CDR2 is FYNNEI. The CDR3 totals 10 residues. This CDR3 is CASRGYEQYF. The CDR3 DNA reads TGTGCCAGCAGAGGGTACGAGCAGTACTTC.

The chain has TRBV7-2 and TRBJ1-2, with D possibly being TRBD1 (6 bases). From germline, CDR1 is SGHTA and CDR2 FQGNSA. The CDR3 runs 14 residues. Trimming took 5 bases from V and 2 from J, leaving 12 bases between them. In DNA form, the CDR3 reads TGTGCCAGCAGCGTCCGGGACAAAAACTATGGCTACACCTTC. It specifies CASSVRDKNYGYTF.

This clone was seen once. The chain carries TRBV15 and TRBJ2-5; 11 nucleotides align to TRBD2. The CDR3 runs 16 residues. Trimming at V came to 3 bases and at J to 5 bases, leaving 8 bases not matched to a gene. Germline V CDR1 and CDR2: LNHNV, YYDKDF (reference sequence). The CDR3: CATSSILAGGWETQYF. The CDR3 region has the DNA TGTGCCACCAGCAGTATCCTAGCGGGAGGATGGGAGACCCAGTACTTC.

The J gene is TRBJ2-1, the V gene TRBV5-6; D ambiguous. Per the germline V gene, CDR1 is SGHDT and CDR2 is YYEEEE. Deletions cut 0 bases from V and 11 bases from J, with 6 bases between. The CDR3 runs to 11 residues. CDR3 nucleotides: TGTGCCAGCAGCTTGGATACTAAGCAGTTCTTC. This encodes CASSLDTKQFF.

This rearrangement joins TRBV19 to TRBJ1-1, with D possibly matching TRBD1 (5 bases). The CDR3 runs to 13 residues. Trimming removed 7 bases at V and 0 bases at J, with 9 bases between. CDR1 is LNHDA, CDR2 SQIVND, per germline (reference sequence). This CDR3 is CASMVGLNTEAFF. DNA for the CDR3: TGTGCCAGTATGGTGGGGCTGAACACTGAAGCTTTCTTT.

V gene TRBV5-6 combines with J gene TRBJ2-7, with TRBD2 matching 8 bases. V dropped 10 bases and J dropped 2; count of bases not matched to a gene: 14. The germline CDR1 and CDR2 sequences are SGHDT and YYEEEE. The CDR3 length is 15 residues. Here the CDR3 reads CASRHRGTSPYEQYF. The CDR3, as DNA: TGTGCCTCACGTCACCGCGGGACTAGTCCCTACGAGCAGTACTTC.

The J gene is TRBJ2-7, the V gene TRBV6-7; the match to TRBD2 covers 9 bases. TRBV6-7 is filed as an ORF, its function uncertain. J gave up 2 bases and V 4 bases, and 15 bases lay outside the gene matches. This CDR3 has 18 amino acids. In DNA, the CDR3 is TGTGCCAGCAGTTGCTGGGGCTTAGCGGGAGTTTACCCCTACGAGCAGTACTTC. Its protein product is CASSCWGLAGVYPYEQYF.

V usage is TRBV28 and J usage is TRBJ2-7; 10 nucleotides line up with TRBD2. This CDR3 contains 15 residues. V was clipped by 7 bases and J by 5 bases; unmatched bases: 11. Looked up from germline, CDR1 is MDHEN and CDR2 is SYDVKM. The CDR3 here is CASNPAGGSADEQYF. In nucleotides, the CDR3 is TGTGCCAGCAACCCAGCGGGAGGGAGTGCCGACGAGCAGTACTTC.

The V and J genes are TRBV2 and TRBJ1-2; no clear D. This CDR3 spans 14 amino acids. Trimming removed 4 bases from V and 3 bases from J, with 12 bases in between. Germline values: CDR1 SNHLY, CDR2 FYNNEI. The CDR3 coding sequence is TGTGCCAGCAGTGTCCAGGTAGTTGACTATGGCTACACCTTC. Protein: CASSVQVVDYGYTF.

This chain links TRBV6-1 with TRBJ1-2; D unresolved. The germline V and J ends were trimmed by 7 bases and 5 bases, with 14 bases remaining between them. The CDR3 is 13 residues long. Germline V gives CDR1 MNHNS, CDR2 SASEGT. The DNA of the CDR3 is TGTGCCAGCACCAGAAATAGCGCTTATGGCTACACCTTC. It specifies CASTRNSAYGYTF.

In its sample, this clone was seen once. The V and J genes are TRBV6-5 and TRBJ2-7; 7 bases align to TRBD2. Germline CDR1 is MNHEY and CDR2 is SVGAGI. V shed 9 bases and J 5 bases; nucleotides not matched to a gene: 13. CDR3 length: 14 amino acids. In DNA form, the CDR3 reads TGTGCCAGTTTGGAGGTCGGGACTACTAACGAGCAGTACTTC. Its translation is CASLEVGTTNEQYF.

The chain carries TRBV4-1 and TRBJ2-1; D unclear. The CDR3 loop spans 16 amino acids. V lost 1 base and J 1 base, leaving 11 bases between the germline ends. The germline gives CDR1 MGHRA, CDR2 YSYEKL. CDR3 loop: CASSQVDLVSYNEQFF. The CDR3 DNA follows: TGCGCCAGCAGCCAAGTCGATCTAGTTTCCTACAATGAGCAGTTCTTC.

J is TRBJ1-2 and V is TRBV5-4; D unclear. V gave up 4 bases and J gave up 5 bases, with 6 bases separating them. The CDR3 contains 11 residues. Per germline, CDR1 SGHNT and CDR2 YYREEE (reference sequence). CDR3 sequence (DNA): TGTGCCAGCAGCCTAGCTTATGGCTACACCTTC. Translated, it gives CASSLAYGYTF.

For the CDR3, the DNA is TGTGCCAGCAGTGAAGCGCAAGGACAGGCCCTCTATGGCTACACCTTC. It codes for CASSEAQGQALYGYTF. V is TRBV2 and J is TRBJ1-2, with 7 bases identical to TRBD1. Germline assignment: CDR1 SNHLY and CDR2 FYNNEI. This CDR3 is 16 amino acids long. V lost 0 bases and J lost 4; bases outside the gene matches: 8.

The sample holds one count of this clone. The chain couples TRBV18 to TRBJ2-3, with D uncertain. V gave up 3 bases and J gave up 0 bases, with 7 bases separating them. Germline loops: CDR1 KGHSH, CDR2 LQKENI. The CDR3 consists of 14 residues. CDR3 DNA: TGTGCCAGCTCACCTGGTGCTAGCACAGATACGCAGTATTTT. It codes for CASSPGASTDTQYF.